This TCR beta chain was captured in a study of PD-L1 blockade in urothelial cancer. The study, taken as a whole, reports: More expansion of tumor-associated blood clones, seen at 3 weeks, marked durable-benefit patients.

Time point defined: pretreatment peripheral blood. Clones were read by immunoSEQ multiplex PCR, and TCRdb kept only the in-frame ones, dropping some. Of 100,000 to 150,000 clones in the sample, approximately 84% are singletons; the top ten hold about 2.9%. Concerning this clone: Its target is unknown.

Germline CDR1 reads LNHDA; CDR2 reads SQIVND (reference sequence). V was shortened by 2 bases and J by 1 base, with 11 bases between the two germline ends. The CDR3 sequence is 15 residues long. This TCR was recovered from a man over 45 with urothelial cancer. The chain carries TRBV19 and TRBJ1-1; D uncertain. The sequences come from PBMCs, collected around atezolizumab (anti-PD-L1) treatment. The CDR3 here is CASSISIAANTEAFF. The DNA of the CDR3 is TGTGCCAGTAGTATATCTATCGCGGCGAACACTGAAGCTTTCTTT.